The next 17 T cell receptor beta chains were all read from a single sample in a study of T cell changes during pregnancy in multiple sclerosis. TCRdb keeps only in-frame clones here, not all; method: immunoSEQ multiplex PCR. The sample holds 55,000 to 85,000 clones, roughly 90% seen once. The material sequenced was peripheral blood, taken in the second trimester of pregnancy. These receptors came from a female donor with multiple sclerosis, enrolled in a pregnancy study.

The chain links TRBV20-1 to TRBJ1-2; possible D gene TRBD1, 5 bases. CDR3 length equals 11 residues. Trimming removed 3 bases from V and 7 bases from J, with 9 bases in between. The germline V gene encodes CDR1 DFQATT and CDR2 SNEGSKA (reference sequence). The CDR3 loop reads CSARGLPGYTF. The CDR3 DNA reads as TGCAGTGCTAGGGGACTTCCTGGCTACACCTTC.

The chain combines TRBV10-3 with TRBJ2-1; 7 bases are shared with TRBD2. The germline CDR1 and CDR2 sequences are ENHRY and SYGVKD. Losses at the gene ends were 3 bases for V and 6 bases for J; bases not matched to a gene: 8. The CDR3 is 15 residues long. For the CDR3, the DNA is TGTGCCATCAGTGACCAGCGGGGCTCGATCAATGAGCAGTTCTTC. Translating gives CAISDQRGSINEQFF.

The chain combines TRBV14 with TRBJ2-3, with 13 bases aligning to TRBD2. This CDR3 comprises 19 residues. Germline values: CDR1 SGHDN, CDR2 FVKESK. Losses at the gene ends were 4 bases for V and 3 bases for J; bases not matched to a gene: 13. CDR3 sequence: CASSRTGTSGMSRTDTQYF. CDR3 DNA: TGTGCCAGCAGCCGTACCGGGACTAGCGGGATGAGTCGAACAGATACGCAGTATTTT.

This rearrangement joins TRBV27 to TRBJ2-7; D is perhaps TRBD2 (5 bases). Trimming took off 6 bases at V and 2 bases at J, with 20 bases between the two ends. The CDR3 length is 16 residues. Germline CDR1 MNHEY, CDR2 SMNVEV (reference sequence). Written as DNA, the CDR3 is TGTGCCAGCAGCGGCCTCACGAAAGCGGTACCCTACGAGCAGTACTTC. This translates into CASSGLTKAVPYEQYF.

This clone was counted once. This chain links TRBV6-5 with TRBJ2-7; tentatively, D is TRBD2 (5 bases). Germline loops: CDR1 MNHEY, CDR2 SVGAGI. This CDR3 region has 13 residues. Deletions cut 2 bases from V and 3 bases from J, with 8 bases between. This CDR3 is CASSYTSGYEQYF. The CDR3 bases are TGTGCCAGCAGTTACACTAGTGGCTACGAGCAGTACTTC.

The chain couples TRBV19 to TRBJ2-7; possible D gene TRBD1, 6 bases. The CDR3 is 13 amino acids. Trimming took 6 bases from V and 1 from J, leaving 10 bases between them. CDR1 and CDR2 (germline): LNHDA, SQIVND (reference sequence). The chain's CDR3 is CASSRDISYEQYF. The DNA for the CDR3 is TGTGCCAGTAGCCGGGACATATCCTACGAGCAGTACTTC.

The V call is TRBV6-6, the J call TRBJ1-1; possibly TRBD1 for D (5 bases). This CDR3 is 14 amino acids long. Per the germline V gene, CDR1 is MNHNY and CDR2 is SVGAGI (reference sequence). V was shortened by 2 bases and J by 5 bases, with 12 bases between the two germline ends. Here the CDR3 reads CASSYQGSGTEAFF. CDR3 DNA sequence: TGTGCCAGCAGTTACCAGGGCTCAGGGACTGAAGCTTTCTTT.

The chain links TRBV4-3 to TRBJ1-3; no reliable D call. This CDR3 is 16 amino acids long. Germline loops: CDR1 LGHNA, CDR2 YSLEER. V shed 0 bases and J shed 4 bases, with 13 bases lying between them. The CDR3 loop reads CASSQDRGPEGNTIYF. CDR3 DNA: TGCGCCAGCAGCCAAGACCGGGGTCCGGAGGGAAACACCATATATTTT.

The chain recombines TRBV19 with TRBJ1-1; TRBD1 matches 10 bases. With V trimmed by 0 bases and J by 5 bases, 18 bases remained unmatched. The CDR3 extends over 20 amino acids. Germline-derived CDR1 and CDR2 are LNHDA and SQIVND (reference sequence). CDR3 amino acids: CASSIDLFSRWTGGRTEAFF. The CDR3 nucleotides read TGTGCCAGTAGTATAGATCTTTTTTCCCGATGGACAGGGGGTAGGACTGAAGCTTTCTTT.

The gene calls are TRBV28 and TRBJ2-7, with TRBD2 matching over 7 bases. CDR3 length: 16 residues. V was pared by 1 base and J by 6 bases, with 12 bases of the junction left unmatched. The V gene's germline CDR1 is MDHEN and CDR2 SYDVKM. CDR3 sequence (DNA): TGTGCCAGCAGTTTATTAACCCCGGCGGGAGAGGGCGAGCAGTACTTC. This translates into CASSLLTPAGEGEQYF.

This clone was detected a few times. The chain carries TRBV6-1 and TRBJ1-6; tentative D call: TRBD1 (6 bases). With 7 bases removed from V and 6 bases from J, the gap between germline ends came to 13 bases. This CDR3 is built from 14 residues. Per germline, CDR1 MNHNS and CDR2 SASEGT. The CDR3 DNA is TGTGCCAGCACCATTACAGGGTCTAATTCACCCCTCCACTTT. This codes for CASTITGSNSPLHF.

The chain combines TRBV18 with TRBJ1-4, with TRBD1 identical over 9 bases. The trim removed 0 bases at V and 6 bases at J, leaving 11 bases unmatched. Germline CDR1 reads KGHSH; CDR2 reads LQKENI. The CDR3 is made up of 18 amino acids. In nucleotides, the CDR3 is TGTGCCAGCTCACCACCCATTGTGTCGCGGACAGGGGATGAAAAACTGTTTTTT. It yields the protein CASSPPIVSRTGDEKLFF.

This clone has a single count. The V gene is TRBV7-9, the J gene TRBJ1-2, with 12 positions matching TRBD1. This CDR3 is built from 15 residues. Trimming took 5 bases from V and 4 from J; bases not matched to a gene: 5. Germline CDR1 and CDR2: SEHNR and FQNEAQ (reference sequence). CDR3 nucleotide sequence: TGTGCCAGCAGCCACCGGGACAGGGGGCGCTATGGCTACACCTTC. Translated: CASSHRDRGRYGYTF.

The J gene is TRBJ2-1, the V gene TRBV9; 16 bases agree with TRBD2. V lost 4 bases and J lost 8; bases outside the gene matches: 9. Germline V gene lookup returns CDR1 SGDLS and CDR2 YYNGEE. The CDR3 loop spans 17 amino acids. The CDR3 loop is CASSTGTSGRATDEQFF. The DNA for the CDR3 is TGTGCCAGCAGCACCGGGACTAGCGGGAGGGCCACCGATGAGCAGTTCTTC.

The chain is built from TRBV7-2 and TRBJ2-1; perhaps TRBD1 as D (6 bases). The CDR3 runs to 15 residues. V gave up 3 bases and J gave up 2 bases, with 11 bases separating them. Germline values: CDR1 SGHTA, CDR2 FQGNSA. CDR3 loop: CASSFGQGTYNEQFF. CDR3 in DNA: TGTGCCAGCAGCTTTGGGCAGGGGACCTACAATGAGCAGTTCTTC.

V gene TRBV7-2 combines with J gene TRBJ1-6; 9 bases align to TRBD1. The trim removed 4 bases at V and 19 bases at J, leaving 14 bases unmatched. CDR3 length: 14 amino acids. Germline V gene sequence: CDR1 SGHTA, CDR2 FQGNSA. The CDR3 nucleotides read TGTGCCAGCAGCTATCTGGGGACAGGGACCCCTTGGCACTTT. It encodes CASSYLGTGTPWHF.

V and J are TRBV19 and TRBJ1-4; 9 nucleotides agree with TRBD1. Germline values: CDR1 LNHDA, CDR2 SQIVND (reference sequence). The V gene end was trimmed by 6 bases and the J gene end by 8 bases; junction bases not matched to a gene: 7. The CDR3 has 14 amino acids. The CDR3 reads CASRKQGAGEKLFF. CDR3 DNA: TGTGCCAGTAGGAAACAGGGGGCTGGAGAAAAACTGTTTTTT.